This paragraph covers one TCR beta chain sequence. The data belong to a study of control samples from healthy donors and cancer patients. Assay used: immunoSEQ multiplex PCR; TCRdb lists only in-frame clones, some missing. Of about 49,000 clones in the sample, approximately 83% were seen once. Losses at the gene ends were 5 bases for V and 4 bases for J; bases not matched to a gene: 5. The CDR3 length is 14 residues. CDR1 is MNHNY, CDR2 SVGAGI, per germline (reference sequence). This receptor was identified in a woman aged 45-65 years with lung cancer. J is TRBJ1-5 and V is TRBV6-6, with TRBD1 matching over 7 bases. Specimen: PBMCs. As DNA, the CDR3 is TGTGCCAGCAGTCCGACAGGGTCAAATCAGCCCCAGCATTTT. As protein: CASSPTGSNQPQHF.